This is a list of T cell receptor beta chains from one sample in a study of blood T cell repertoires in COVID-19. Generated by immunoSEQ multiplex PCR, the TCRdb table keeps only in-frame clones and is missing some. The sample includes roughly 79,000 clones, roughly 84% of them seen just once. Material: peripheral blood. The source is a man aged 45-65 years with acute or convalescent COVID-19. Both conserved end residues are part of each CDR3. D genes are given only for firm matches. Clone size is not always given. Where it is, it says once, few, many or a class for expanded clones.

D gene	V gene	clone size	CDR3 length	J gene	CDR3 protein	CDR3 DNA
TRBD1	TRBV6-5	-	16	TRBJ2-7	CASSYSRAGGLYEQYF	TGTGCCAGCAGTTACTCGCGGGCAGGGGGTCTCTACGAGCAGTACTTC
-	TRBV4-3	-	13	TRBJ2-2	CASSQDRTGELFF	TGCGCCAGCAGCCAAGACAGGACCGGGGAGCTGTTTTTT
TRBD1	TRBV2	-	13	TRBJ2-1	CASTDRAVDEQFF	TGTGCCAGCACGGACAGGGCGGTCGATGAGCAGTTCTTC
TRBD2	TRBV18	few	14	TRBJ2-7	CASSPGGQGNEQYF	TGTGCCAGCTCACCGGGAGGGCAAGGAAACGAGCAGTACTTC
-	TRBV7-2	-	17	TRBJ2-4	CASSAPFGELAKNIQYF	TGTGCCAGCAGCGCCCCCTTTGGAGAATTAGCCAAAAACATTCAGTACTTC
TRBD1	TRBV10-3	-	15	TRBJ1-2	CAISARTGGNSGYTF	TGTGCCATCAGTGCCCGGACAGGGGGCAATTCTGGCTACACCTTC
-	TRBV20-1	-	15	TRBJ1-5	CSASRSPGSNQPQHF	TGCAGTGCTAGTAGGTCACCGGGTAGCAATCAGCCCCAGCATTTT
-	TRBV4-3	-	16	TRBJ1-5	CASSQDLTGSNQPQHF	TGCGCCAGCAGCCAAGATCTTACAGGGAGCAATCAGCCCCAGCATTTT
-	TRBV11-2	once	16	TRBJ2-1	CASSLNSGDSYNEQFF	TGTGCCAGCAGCTTAAATAGCGGAGACTCCTACAATGAGCAGTTCTTC
TRBD1	TRBV4-3	-	17	TRBJ1-4	CASSQDFGTGWNEKLFF	TGCGCCAGCAGCCAAGATTTCGGGACAGGGTGGAATGAAAAACTGTTTTTT
TRBD1	TRBV11-2	-	16	TRBJ2-7	CASSEGGSGGVYEQYF	TGTGCCAGCAGCGAAGGGGGCTCAGGTGGGGTCTACGAGCAGTACTTC
-	TRBV28	-	17	TRBJ1-6	CASSGAIWPPYNSPLHF	TGTGCCAGCAGTGGGGCAATATGGCCGCCCTATAATTCACCCCTCCACTTT
TRBD1	TRBV5-1	-	16	TRBJ2-2	CASSIQTGSVTGELFF	TGCGCCAGCAGCATTCAGACAGGGAGTGTAACCGGGGAGCTGTTTTTT
TRBD2	TRBV30	-	16	TRBJ2-3	CAWSVALAEPRDTQYF	TGTGCCTGGAGTGTAGCCCTAGCGGAACCCAGGGATACGCAGTATTTT
-	TRBV6-2/TRBV6-3	once	11	TRBJ2-7	CASSYLYEQYF	TGTGCCAGCAGTTACCTATACGAGCAGTACTTC
TRBD1	TRBV15	-	14	TRBJ2-7	CATSSGQETYEQYF	TGTGCCACCAGCAGCGGACAGGAAACCTACGAGCAGTACTTC
-	TRBV7-9	-	14	TRBJ1-2	CASSPRGGPYGYTF	TGTGCCAGCTCTCCGAGGGGGGGGCCCTATGGCTACACCTTC
-	TRBV2	-	14	TRBJ1-4	CASTPGNVREKLFF	TGTGCCAGCACCCCAGGGAATGTGAGGGAAAAACTGTTTTTT
-	TRBV27	-	14	TRBJ2-7	CASSYSGTFYEQYF	TGTGCCAGCAGTTACTCGGGAACCTTCTACGAGCAGTACTTC
TRBD1	TRBV7-9	-	16	TRBJ2-1	CASSLAGTGASGEQFF	TGTGCCAGCAGCTTGGCCGGGACAGGGGCATCGGGTGAGCAGTTCTTC
-	TRBV7-2	few	17	TRBJ2-7	CASSLARSAASPYEQYF	TGTGCCAGCAGCTTAGCAAGATCGGCGGCCTCTCCATACGAGCAGTACTTC
TRBD2	TRBV5-6	once	18	TRBJ2-3	CASSLDSGAGTYTDTQYF	TGTGCCAGCAGCCTAGATAGCGGGGCAGGGACCTACACAGATACGCAGTATTTT
TRBD1	TRBV5-1	-	14	TRBJ2-1	CASRTVPGGNEQFF	TGCGCCAGCAGGACTGTGCCAGGGGGCAATGAGCAGTTCTTC
-	TRBV30	-	14	TRBJ1-4	CAWSPGGQYEKLFF	TGTGCCTGGAGTCCGGGAGGACAGTATGAAAAACTGTTTTTT
TRBD2	TRBV7-2	-	13	TRBJ2-1	CASTRGGYNEQFF	TGTGCCAGCACTCGGGGGGGATACAATGAGCAGTTCTTC
-	TRBV7-8	-	15	TRBJ2-2	CASSLAGGNTGELFF	TGTGCCAGCAGCTTAGCAGGGGGGAACACCGGGGAGCTGTTTTTT
-	TRBV6-5	-	15	TRBJ1-2	CASSYSAGTNYGYTF	TGTGCCAGCAGTTACTCGGCAGGGACTAACTATGGCTACACCTTC
-	TRBV2	-	14	TRBJ1-4	CASSPAVLREKLFF	TGTGCCAGCAGCCCCGCGGTGCTTCGTGAAAAACTGTTTTTT
-	TRBV7-3	-	16	TRBJ2-1	CASSLNNGDNYNEQFF	TGTGCCAGCAGCTTAAACAACGGGGACAACTACAATGAGCAGTTCTTC